The clone carrying this TCR beta chain was counted between two and nine times. Time point reported: cycle 4 day 1 (C4D1), after 5 to 7 weeks of nivolumab. Exposure to brentuximab vedotin varied, and each patient had relapsed following autologous stem cell transplantation. Complete response, partial response or progressive disease was each patient's best response. Measured with immunoSEQ multiplex PCR; TCRdb has only the in-frame clones, and not every one. Among tens of thousands of clones listed, more than 75% were seen once. This entry comes from a study of PD-1 blockade in classical Hodgkin lymphoma. The junction had 2 bases not matched to a gene; V was cut back by 4 bases and J by 7 bases. Germline-derived CDR1 and CDR2 are SGHVS and FQNEAQ. The CDR3 contains 15 residues.

The TCR originated in a human donor with classical Hodgkin lymphoma. This chain uses TRBV7-8 with TRBJ2-1; 15 bases map to TRBD2. The source material was peripheral blood mononuclear cells (PBMCs), sampled before the fourth cycle of nivolumab. CDR3 in DNA: TGTGCCAGCAGCTCTGGACTAGCGGGGGGGAATGAGCAGTTCTTC. This translates into CASSSGLAGGNEQFF. Supplemented by reference TRBV7-8 and TRBJ2-1, the full variable domain reads GAGVSQSPRYKVAKRGQDVALRCDPISGHVSLFWYQQALGQGPEFLTYFQNEAQLDKSGLPSDRFFAERPEGSVSTLKIQRTQQEDSAVYLCASSSGLAGGNEQFFGPGTRLTVL.